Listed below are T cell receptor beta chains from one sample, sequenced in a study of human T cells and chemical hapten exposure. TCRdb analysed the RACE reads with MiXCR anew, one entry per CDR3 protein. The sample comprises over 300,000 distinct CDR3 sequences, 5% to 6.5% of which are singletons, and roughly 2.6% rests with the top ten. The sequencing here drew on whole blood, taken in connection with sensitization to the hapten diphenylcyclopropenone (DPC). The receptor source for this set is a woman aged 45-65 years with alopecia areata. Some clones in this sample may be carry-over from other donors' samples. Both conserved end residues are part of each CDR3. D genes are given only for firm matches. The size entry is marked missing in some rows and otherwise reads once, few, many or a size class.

CASSPGTGEAEQYF,TGCGCCAGCAGCCCGGGGACAGGGGAGGCCGAGCAGTACTTC,TRBV5-1,TRBJ2-7,many,TRBD1
CASSLSRGASNQPQHF,TGTGCCAGCAGTTTATCGAGAGGGGCTAGCAATCAGCCCCAGCATTTT,TRBV27,TRBJ1-5,few,-
CASSYRILSSYNEQFF,TGTGCCAGCAGTTACCGTATCTTGAGCTCCTACAATGAGCAGTTCTTC,TRBV6-2/TRBV6-3,TRBJ2-1,-,-
CASSTGTRGSGTGELFF,TGTGCCAGCAGTACTGGGACTAGAGGTTCGGGCACCGGGGAGCTGTTTTTT,TRBV6-5,TRBJ2-2,many,TRBD2
CASSTALAEQYF,TGTGCCAGCAGCACCGCCCTAGCGGAGCAGTACTTC,TRBV5-4,TRBJ2-7,few,-
CAIPRDRATDTQYF,TGTGCCATCCCCCGGGACAGGGCGACAGATACGCAGTATTTT,TRBV15,TRBJ2-3,many,TRBD1
CASSSAGAPGYTF,TGTGCCAGCAGCTCGGCCGGGGCTCCCGGCTACACCTTC,TRBV11-2,TRBJ1-2,-,-
CASSQYRVQETQYF,TGTGCCAGCAGCCAATACAGGGTACAAGAGACCCAGTACTTC,TRBV3-1,TRBJ2-5,few,-
CASRDRDQETQYF,TGTGCCAGCAGGGACAGGGACCAAGAGACCCAGTACTTC,TRBV27,TRBJ2-5,many,TRBD1
CSAAGTSGGQSSYNEQFF,TGCAGTGCCGCGGGGACTAGCGGGGGGCAGAGCTCCTACAATGAGCAGTTCTTC,TRBV20-1,TRBJ2-1,many,TRBD2
CASSPGQATNYGYTF,TGTGCCAGCAGCCCCGGACAGGCGACTAACTATGGCTACACCTTC,TRBV11-2,TRBJ1-2,few,TRBD1
CASSLSAGRRQQFF,TGTGCCAGCAGCTTGTCCGCAGGGCGGCGCCAGCAGTTCTTC,TRBV5-6,TRBJ2-1,many,-
CASTLNGLAGEQFF,TGTGCCAGCACCCTTAACGGTCTAGCAGGGGAGCAGTTCTTC,TRBV27,TRBJ2-1,-,-
CASSLRPANTQYF,TGTGCCAGCAGCTTACGGCCAGCCAATACGCAGTATTTT,TRBV7-2,TRBJ2-3,many,-
CASGSGRAGEQFF,TGTGCCAGCGGTAGCGGGAGGGCCGGGGAGCAGTTCTTC,TRBV19,TRBJ2-1,many,TRBD2
CASTRDSYNSPLHF,TGTGCCAGCACCCGGGACAGTTATAATTCACCCCTCCACTTT,TRBV11-2,TRBJ1-6,-,TRBD1
CASSAGRGGWSTDTQYF,TGTGCCAGCAGCGCGGGCCGGGGGGGGTGGAGCACAGATACGCAGTATTTT,TRBV12-3/TRBV12-4,TRBJ2-3,many,TRBD2
CASSVWDRARGMNTEAFF,TGTGCCAGCAGTGTATGGGACAGGGCTCGAGGGATGAACACTGAAGCTTTCTTT,TRBV2,TRBJ1-1,-,TRBD1
CASSQENRDNEKLFF,TGTGCCAGCAGCCAAGAGAACAGGGATAATGAAAAACTGTTTTTT,TRBV4-2,TRBJ1-4,few,-
CASGRGGPDTQYF,TGTGCCAGCGGGCGGGGGGGCCCGGATACGCAGTATTTT,TRBV2,TRBJ2-3,-,TRBD2
CASSERGDRGLSDTQYF,TGTGCCAGCAGTGAAAGAGGGGACAGGGGGTTATCAGATACGCAGTATTTT,TRBV2,TRBJ2-3,many,TRBD1
CASSATGQRTEAFF,TGTGCCAGCAGTGCGACAGGGCAGAGGACTGAAGCTTTCTTT,TRBV6-4,TRBJ1-1,-,TRBD1
CSARARGRGDSYEQYF,TGCAGTGCTAGAGCTCGAGGGCGGGGGGACTCCTACGAGCAGTACTTC,TRBV20-1,TRBJ2-7,-,TRBD2
CASSQVAASNTEAFF,TGTGCCAGCAGCCAAGTTGCAGCATCGAACACTGAAGCTTTCTTT,TRBV4-2,TRBJ1-1,-,-
CASSYSKGGTVSTDTQYF,TGTGCCAGCAGTTACTCGAAGGGTGGGACAGTGAGCACAGATACGCAGTATTTT,TRBV6-5,TRBJ2-3,many,TRBD1
CASSPGHTSGQPQHF,TGTGCCAGCTCACCGGGACATACGTCGGGTCAGCCCCAGCATTTT,TRBV18,TRBJ1-5,many,-
CASYGSAEAFF,TGTGCCAGCTATGGCTCGGCTGAAGCTTTCTTT,TRBV6-6,TRBJ1-1,-,-